A single sample gave rise to the 7 T cell receptor beta chains below, sequenced in a study of cytomegalovirus exposure and HLA in healthy donors (dated by TCRdb to about 2017). Library construction relied on the immunoSEQ multiplex PCR assay. The multiplex PCR relied on a mix of 60 forward primers for TCR Vbeta segments and 13 reverse primers for TCR Jbeta segments. Held by TCRdb, this immuneACCESS table contains in-frame sequences only and omits some clones. Under half of the omission traces to an unresolved V gene where checked; the cause of the rest is unknown. The sample data list some 110,000 clones, and more than 65% of these were observed just once. The leading ten clones occupy about 13% of the sample. Sequenced sample: PBMCs. The source is a woman aged 60 to 75 in good health and CMV-seropositive.

The rearrangement links TRBV12-5 to TRBJ2-7; TRBD1 matches at 10 bases. The CDR3 is 15 amino acids. Germline CDR1 and CDR2: LGHNT and FRNRAP. The V gene end was trimmed by 1 base and the J gene end by 5 bases; junction bases not matched to a gene: 5. CDR3 in amino acids: CASGLGRDRGHEQYF. CDR3 DNA: TGTGCTAGTGGTTTGGGGCGGGACAGGGGACACGAGCAGTACTTC.

J is TRBJ2-2 and V is TRBV5-6; D unresolved. Trimming shortened V by 1 base and J by 4 bases, and 8 bases separated the two germline ends. This CDR3 spans 14 amino acids. Per germline, CDR1 SGHDT and CDR2 YYEEEE. CDR3 sequence (DNA): TGTGCCAGCAGCTTGTATGCTATCACCGGGGAGCTGTTTTTT. Its protein is CASSLYAITGELFF. The entire variable domain, with the rest obtained from reference TRBV5-6 and TRBJ2-2, is as follows: DAGVTQSPTHLIKTRGQQVTLRCSPKSGHDTVSWYQQALGQGPQFIFQYYEEEERQRGNFPDRFSGHQFPNYSSELNVNALLLGDSALYLCASSLYAITGELFFGEGSRLTVL.

This clone was detected only once. V gene TRBV2 combines with J gene TRBJ1-5; the D gene is possibly TRBD1 (6 bases). V was pared by 8 bases and J by 10 bases, with 24 bases between. Germline V gene lookup returns CDR1 SNHLY and CDR2 FYNNEI. The CDR3 runs to 15 residues. The CDR3 DNA is TGTGCCAGCGCTCTAGAGCCGGGACATCGCTCCCCCCAGCATTTT. Its protein product is CASALEPGHRSPQHF.

The V call is TRBV27, the J call TRBJ2-5; 8 nucleotides align to TRBD2. The germline V gene encodes CDR1 MNHEY and CDR2 SMNVEV (reference sequence). With V trimmed by 6 bases and J by 0 bases, 9 bases remained unmatched. The CDR3 has 16 residues. CDR3 loop: CASRGLVAGNQETQYF. The CDR3 nucleotides read TGTGCCAGCAGGGGACTAGTAGCGGGGAACCAAGAGACCCAGTACTTC.

V and J are TRBV2 and TRBJ1-2; TRBD1 matches 8 bases. CDR1 is SNHLY and CDR2 is FYNNEI in the germline V gene. With V trimmed by 2 bases and J by 3 bases, 11 bases remained unmatched. CDR3 length equals 17 residues. The CDR3 is CASSEMAGGATDYGYTF. The CDR3 coding sequence is TGTGCCAGCAGTGAAATGGCAGGGGGCGCGACAGACTATGGCTACACCTTC.

The chain uses TRBV6-5 and TRBJ2-1; 11 bases are shared with TRBD2. The length of the CDR3 is 16 residues. Germline loops: CDR1 MNHEY, CDR2 SVGAGI. V trimming: 4 bases; J trimming: 6 bases; junction bases outside the gene matches: 8. The CDR3 loop reads CASSWSSGRSVNEQFF. DNA for the CDR3: TGTGCCAGCAGTTGGTCTAGCGGGAGGTCGGTCAATGAGCAGTTCTTC.

V usage is TRBV4-2 and J usage is TRBJ2-3; TRBD2 matches 7 bases. Germline assignment: CDR1 LGHNA and CDR2 YNFKEQ. The CDR3 loop spans 16 amino acids. The junction had 7 bases not matched to a gene; V was cut back by 4 bases and J by 0 bases. CDR3 coding DNA: TGTGCCAGCAGCCCACCACTAGCGACCAGCACAGATACGCAGTATTTT. It is translated as CASSPPLATSTDTQYF.